This T cell receptor (beta chain) was recovered during a study of monozygotic twins with inflammatory bowel disease. General study points: The data offered no way to tell different T cell subtypes apart. IBD patients shared fewer clonotypes with other individuals than healthy twins, especially patients with disease activity signs.

TCRdb reprocessed the 5' RACE reads and stores each CDR3 protein as one record, lacking DNA. Its listing shows 150,000 to 200,000 distinct CDR3 sequences. Details on this clonotype: Its specificity is unknown.

Germline CDR1 and CDR2: MDHEN and SYDVKM. The CDR3 covers 14 residues. The sample was blood. This chain joins TRBV28 and TRBJ2-7; no DNA is available, so the TRBD2 call from TCRdb remains unchecked. The clonotype originates from a human donor with ulcerative colitis or Crohn's disease, or a healthy co-twin of an affected twin (not recorded which). Here the CDR3 reads CASTRTSGAYEQYF. Together with reference TRBV28 and TRBJ2-7, the CDR3 gives the full variable domain: DVKVTQSSRYLVKRTGEKVFLECVQDMDHENMFWYRQDPGLGLRLIYFSYDVKMKEKGDIPEGYSVSREKKERFSLILESASTNQTSMYLCASTRTSGAYEQYFGPGTRLTVT.